This T cell receptor beta chain was recorded in a study of technical replicates of blood from a handful of donors. The repertoire was sequenced with immunoSEQ multiplex PCR; TCRdb's copy has only in-frame clones and lacks some. Of about 53,000 clones in the sample, around 84% were seen once. The receptor was derived from a human donor in good health. Some clones in this sample may be carry-over from other donors' samples. The sample consisted of PBMCs.

As DNA, the CDR3 is TGTGCCAGCGGGACAGAGGTCTACGAGCAGTACTTC. Translated: CASGTEVYEQYF. The chain couples TRBV25-1 to TRBJ2-7, with 7 nucleotides matching TRBD1. The CDR3 length is 12 residues. V shed 8 bases, J shed 3 bases, and the junction held 4 bases outside the gene matches. The germline gives CDR1 MGHDK, CDR2 SYGVNS.